What follows are 20 T cell receptor beta chains derived from one specimen sequenced in a study of T-cell memory formation after mild COVID-19. MiXCR, run by TCRdb on the 5' RACE reads, gives a single entry per CDR3 protein. The table lists about 200,000 distinct CDR3 sequences, over 9.5% of them singletons, with around 3.3% in the top ten. The sample was PBMCs or a T cell subset sorted from them (not recorded which). The receptor set was obtained from a young man who had mild COVID-19 (a few samples of this study predate the infection). Cell type and time point are not known.

The chain recombines TRBV3-1 with TRBJ2-5, with D perhaps TRBD2 (5 bases). This CDR3 is 15 amino acids long. Between the trimmed V and J ends, which lost 0 bases and 7 bases, there was a span of 15 bases. CDR1 is LGHDT and CDR2 is YNNKEL in the germline V gene (reference sequence). The CDR3 spells CASSQERPNGGTQYF. CDR3 bases: TGTGCCAGCAGCCAAGAGAGGCCAAACGGAGGGACCCAGTACTTC.

In this sample, this clonotype turned up a few times. The chain has TRBV3-1 and TRBJ1-1; D uncertain. V shed 4 bases and J shed 1 base, with 10 bases lying between them. The CDR3 is 14 amino acids. CDR1 is LGHDT, CDR2 YNNKEL, per germline (reference sequence). This CDR3 is CASSLDGRNTEAFF. The CDR3, as DNA: TGTGCCAGCAGCCTTGATGGGAGGAACACTGAAGCTTTCTTT.

The gene calls are TRBV6-5 and TRBJ2-3, with 7 bases lining up with TRBD1. The CDR3 has 15 residues. V shed 0 bases, J shed 1 base, and the junction held 1 base outside the gene matches. In germline, CDR1 is MNHEY, CDR2 SVGAGI. The CDR3 DNA follows: TGTGCCAGCAGTTACTCGCAGGGGGGCACAGATACGCAGTATTTT. Encoded protein: CASSYSQGGTDTQYF.

This clonotype was seen repeatedly, ten times or more. Here the CDR3 DNA reads TGTGCCACCAGCAGAGATCGCCGGGGGAACGAACCTCCCTACGAGCAGTACTTC. This codes for CATSRDRRGNEPPYEQYF. The J gene is TRBJ2-7, the V gene TRBV15; D might be TRBD2 (6 bases). Trimming stripped 0 bases from V and 2 bases from J, with 20 bases between. The CDR3 consists of 18 residues. Germline assignment: CDR1 LNHNV and CDR2 YYDKDF (reference sequence).

V is TRBV5-6 and J is TRBJ2-2; TRBD1 aligns across 7 bases. The CDR3 covers 13 residues. Germline V CDR1 and CDR2: SGHDT, YYEEEE. V gave up 1 base and J gave up 9 bases; unmatched junction bases: 3. The CDR3, as DNA: TGTGCCAGCAGCTTGAAGGGGGCTCGGGAGCTGTTTTTT. This gives the protein CASSLKGARELFF.

This clonotype showed up just a few times. This chain joins TRBV2 and TRBJ1-6, with 7 bases fitting TRBD1. The V segment lost 7 bases and the J segment 9 bases; nucleotides outside the gene matches: 6. Germline assignment: CDR1 SNHLY and CDR2 FYNNEI. The CDR3 extends over 13 amino acids. This CDR3 reads CASMGTAGSPLHF. CDR3 nucleotide sequence: TGTGCCAGCATGGGGACAGCCGGTTCACCCCTCCACTTT.

This clonotype has more than one count but fewer than ten. V gene TRBV7-6 combines with J gene TRBJ2-7, with TRBD2 matching 10 bases. The trim removed 4 bases at V and 0 bases at J, leaving 6 bases unmatched. The CDR3 loop spans 16 amino acids. Germline CDR1 reads SGHVS; CDR2 reads FNYEAQ. The CDR3 DNA reads TGTGCCAGCAGCTCCTCTAGCGGGGGCCACTCCTACGAGCAGTACTTC. This gives the protein CASSSSSGGHSYEQYF.

This clonotype was observed many times. The rearrangement links TRBV18 to TRBJ2-3; no clear D. V was cut by 6 bases and J by 0 bases, with 13 bases left in between. This CDR3 spans 15 amino acids. Germline CDR1 is KGHSH and CDR2 is LQKENI. This CDR3 reads CASSFSVISTDTQYF. The CDR3, as DNA: TGTGCCAGCTCGTTCTCAGTTATTAGCACAGATACGCAGTATTTT. Full variable domain (outside the CDR3, taken from reference TRBV18 and TRBJ2-3): NAGVMQNPRHLVRRRGQEARLRCSPMKGHSHVYWYRQLPEEGLKFMVYLQKENIIDESGMPKERFSAEFPKEGPSILRIQQVVRGDSAAYFCASSFSVISTDTQYFGPGTRLTVL.

This clonotype was observed many times. In nucleotides, the CDR3 is TGTGCCAGCAGCTTAGCCGCCGCGATCTCCTACGAGCAGTACGTC. Translated: CASSLAAAISYEQYV. The V gene is TRBV7-2, the J gene TRBJ2-7; D not certain. CDR3 size: 15 residues. V shed 0 bases and J shed 0 bases, with 9 bases lying between them. Germline CDR1 SGHTA, CDR2 FQGNSA.

This chain joins TRBV4-1 and TRBJ1-4; D unresolved. V was shortened by 4 bases and J by 0 bases, with 18 bases between the two germline ends. CDR1 and CDR2 (germline): MGHRA, YSYEKL. CDR3 length: 18 residues. The CDR3 DNA is TGCGCCAGCAGCCCCCGCTCATGGACGGTAACAACTAATGAAAAACTGTTTTTT. It yields the protein CASSPRSWTVTTNEKLFF.

J is TRBJ2-5 and V is TRBV12-3 or TRBV12-4, with TRBD2 as a possible D gene (6 bases). The CDR3 runs 16 residues. Trimming stripped 3 bases from V and 1 base from J, with 15 bases between. The CDR3 sequence is CASSLAGRVSQETQYF. The CDR3 nucleotides are TGTGCCAGCAGTTTGGCGGGAAGGGTGTCCCAAGAGACCCAGTACTTC.

The rearrangement links TRBV6-5 to TRBJ2-6; D is unclear. V shed 0 bases and J shed 0 bases, with 3 bases lying between them. The CDR3 is 15 residues long. CDR1 and CDR2 (germline): MNHEY, SVGAGI. Here the CDR3 reads CASSYSGSGANVLTF. The CDR3 coding sequence is TGTGCCAGCAGTTACTCCGGCTCTGGGGCCAACGTCCTGACTTTC.

The V and J genes are TRBV11-2 and TRBJ2-6, with TRBD1 matching over 11 bases. The CDR3 is made up of 18 amino acids. The V segment lost 2 bases and the J segment 3 bases; nucleotides outside the gene matches: 6. Looked up from germline, CDR1 is SGHAT and CDR2 is FQNNGV. CDR3 sequence reads: CASSLTGTGGGGANVLTF. CDR3 in DNA: TGTGCCAGCAGCTTAACCGGGACAGGGGGAGGTGGGGCCAACGTCCTGACTTTC.

The V call is TRBV5-4, the J call TRBJ2-1; the match to TRBD2 covers 8 bases. Germline V CDR1 and CDR2: SGHNT, YYREEE (reference sequence). The CDR3 totals 16 residues. The V segment lost 0 bases and the J segment 0 bases; nucleotides outside the gene matches: 2. The CDR3, as DNA: TGTGCCAGCAGCTTGGGAGCGGGGGTCTCCTACAATGAGCAGTTCTTC. Translating gives CASSLGAGVSYNEQFF.

There are many counts of this clonotype. This chain joins TRBV7-8 and TRBJ2-7; 7 bases fit TRBD1. Germline trimming cut 2 bases from V and 4 bases from J; bases unmatched to any gene: 5. Germline V lookup: CDR1 SGHVS, CDR2 FQNEAQ. The CDR3 loop spans 14 amino acids. CDR3 sequence reads: CASSLTQGPYEQYV. The CDR3 DNA reads TGTGCCAGCAGCTTAACACAGGGGCCTTACGAGCAGTACGTC.

This clonotype was recorded a few times. The chain has TRBV29-1 and TRBJ2-7; D not resolved. V was shortened by 4 bases and J by 2 bases, with 6 bases between the two germline ends. The germline gives CDR1 SQVTM, CDR2 ANQGSEA. This CDR3 has 11 amino acids. The DNA of the CDR3 is TGCAGCGTTGGGGCCCCCTACGAGCAGTACTTC. Translating gives CSVGAPYEQYF.

This clonotype occurred many times. The gene calls are TRBV5-1 and TRBJ2-1; tentatively, D is TRBD2 (6 bases). The CDR3 totals 13 residues. Germline V gene sequence: CDR1 SGHRS, CDR2 YFSETQ. Trimming pared 0 bases from V and 7 bases from J, leaving 8 bases between. CDR3 sequence reads: CASSLDRGNEQFF. DNA for the CDR3: TGCGCCAGCAGCTTGGACCGGGGGAATGAGCAGTTCTTC.

This clonotype occurred a few times. The gene calls are TRBV3-1 and TRBJ1-1; tentatively, D is TRBD1 (5 bases). Trimming cost V 5 bases and J 11 bases, with 21 bases left between them. The CDR3 totals 14 residues. Germline V gene sequence: CDR1 LGHDT, CDR2 YNNKEL (reference sequence). CDR3 loop: CASSSGDRKGTAFF. CDR3 nucleotides: TGTGCCAGCAGCTCCGGGGATCGGAAGGGGACGGCTTTCTTT.

This chain joins TRBV7-2 and TRBJ1-4, with 7 bases identical to TRBD1. V gave up 5 bases and J gave up 3 bases; unmatched junction bases: 6. The CDR3 has 15 amino acids. Germline V gene sequence: CDR1 SGHTA, CDR2 FQGNSA. The CDR3 bases are TGTGCCAGCAGCGGGGACAGCTCGGCTAATGAAAAACTGTTTTTT. Protein: CASSGDSSANEKLFF.

The V gene is TRBV11-2, the J gene TRBJ2-1; D uncertain. With 5 bases removed from V and 15 bases from J, the gap between germline ends came to 17 bases. The germline V gene has CDR1 SGHAT and CDR2 FQNNGV. The length of the CDR3 is 12 residues. This CDR3 is CASSPHEALPFF. As DNA, the CDR3 is TGTGCCAGCAGCCCCCACGAGGCCCTGCCGTTCTTC.